The T cell receptor (beta chain) under discussion was sequenced for a study of T cells in Graves' hyperthyroidism and ophthalmopathy. Turning to the study itself: Peripheral blood collection took place at initial diagnosis, before any treatment. Study outcomes and limitations: Through a model of 13 V-J features, ophthalmopathy was separated from stable hyperthyroidism. Blood samples included most of the expanded thyroid clonotypes exceeding 0.001.

Orbital computed tomography, thyroid ultrasound, serum thyroxine and TRAb, and clinical symptoms together informed the diagnoses. This clonotype was counted many times. Its cognate antigen is unknown. Per germline, CDR1 SNHLY and CDR2 FYNNEI. The CDR3 covers 14 residues. V was pared by 4 bases and J by 7 bases, with 14 bases between. TCR beta CDR3 regions were amplified from RNA transcripts. Researchers ran a first-round RT-PCR on the TCR CDR3 using the HTBI primer set. TCRdb re-analysed the multiplex PCR reads in MiXCR, keeping a single row per CDR3 protein. The table includes almost 600,000 distinct CDR3 sequences, roughly 13% detected once.

V gene TRBV2 combines with J gene TRBJ2-1; D uncertain. This TCR derives from a woman in her 30s with Graves' hyperthyroidism that later progressed to Graves' ophthalmopathy. The material sequenced was blood. CDR3 region: CASSGWRFTNEQFF. The CDR3 region has the DNA TGTGCCAGCAGTGGTTGGCGGTTTACTAATGAGCAGTTCTTC. The full variable domain, in which reference TRBV2 and TRBJ2-1 provide the parts outside the CDR3, is EPEVTQTPSHQVTQMGQEVILRCVPISNHLYFYWYRQILGQKVEFLVSFYNNEISEKSEIFDDQFSVERPDGSNFTLKIRSTKLEDSAMYFCASSGWRFTNEQFFGPGTRLTVL.